Each of the 6 T cell receptor beta chains below was sequenced from the same sample in a study of breast tumors, draining lymph nodes, adjacent tissues. MiXCR, applied by TCRdb to the multiplex PCR reads, yields one record per CDR3 protein. The data show around 50,000 distinct CDR3 sequences, 20% to 25% seen once. The sample taken for sequencing was breast tumor tissue. Every receptor here comes from a female donor with breast cancer. Some clones in this sample may be carry-over from other donors' samples.

This clonotype was found once. The chain uses TRBV12-3 or TRBV12-4 and TRBJ1-6; D remains unclear. The germline V and J ends were trimmed by 5 bases and 9 bases, with 20 bases remaining between them. The CDR3 is 16 amino acids. CDR3 nucleotides: TGTGCCAGCAGTCCCCAAAGTATGGTAGCCGGTTCACCCCTCCACTTT. Its protein product is CASSPQSMVAGSPLHF.

This clonotype was observed at least ten times. The chain links TRBV4-2 to TRBJ2-3; 9 nucleotides align to TRBD2. Germline CDR1 LGHNA, CDR2 YNFKEQ. The length of the CDR3 is 16 residues. V lost 0 bases to trimming and J lost 4 bases; unmatched junction nucleotides: 5. CDR3 residues: CASSQDSGSGPDTQYF. CDR3 DNA sequence: TGTGCCAGCAGCCAAGATAGCGGGAGCGGACCAGATACGCAGTATTTT.

This clonotype was seen many times. The CDR3 coding sequence is TGTGCCAGCAGCTTCCCTGGGGCCAGCGAGCAGTACTTC. Amino acid sequence: CASSFPGASEQYF. The chain employs TRBV5-4 and TRBJ2-7, with D tentatively TRBD1 (5 bases). The CDR3 is made up of 13 amino acids. With 2 bases removed from V and 6 bases from J, the gap between germline ends came to 12 bases. From germline, CDR1 is SGHNT and CDR2 YYREEE (reference sequence).

This clonotype was detected ten times or more. This chain uses TRBV5-4 with TRBJ1-2, with D possibly matching TRBD1 (6 bases). The CDR3 is 15 residues long. V lost 4 bases and J lost 1, with 14 bases in between. The germline CDR1 and CDR2 sequences are SGHNT and YYREEE (reference sequence). The CDR3 sequence: CASSRRQDSNYGYTF. DNA for the CDR3: TGTGCCAGCAGCCGTCGACAGGACAGTAACTATGGCTACACCTTC. The full variable domain, its missing parts supplied by reference TRBV5-4 and TRBJ1-2, is ETGVTQSPTHLIKTRGQQVTLRCSSQSGHNTVSWYQQALGQGPQFIFQYYREEENGRGNFPPRFSGLQFPNYSSELNVNALELDDSALYLCASSRRQDSNYGYTFGSGTRLTVV.

This clonotype was counted many times. The V gene is TRBV20-1, the J gene TRBJ2-1, with TRBD2 matching 15 bases. This CDR3 is built from 16 residues. Germline V gives CDR1 DFQATT, CDR2 SNEGSKA (reference sequence). V was pared by 3 bases and J by 9 bases, with 9 bases of the junction left unmatched. CDR3 sequence (DNA): TGCAGTGCTAGGGCGGGACTAGCGGGGGGACGTAGTGAGCAGTTCTTC. It translates to CSARAGLAGGRSEQFF.

To note about this clonotype: This may stem from a read error, because a much larger clone lies one nucleotide away. The chain has TRBV6-5 and TRBJ2-2; TRBD1 aligns across 7 bases. From germline, CDR1 is MNHEY and CDR2 SVGAGI. CDR3 length equals 14 residues. The CDR3 bases are TGTGCCAGCAGGGGACAGTCGAACACCGGGGAGCTGCTTTTT. Its protein product is CASRGQSNTGELLF.